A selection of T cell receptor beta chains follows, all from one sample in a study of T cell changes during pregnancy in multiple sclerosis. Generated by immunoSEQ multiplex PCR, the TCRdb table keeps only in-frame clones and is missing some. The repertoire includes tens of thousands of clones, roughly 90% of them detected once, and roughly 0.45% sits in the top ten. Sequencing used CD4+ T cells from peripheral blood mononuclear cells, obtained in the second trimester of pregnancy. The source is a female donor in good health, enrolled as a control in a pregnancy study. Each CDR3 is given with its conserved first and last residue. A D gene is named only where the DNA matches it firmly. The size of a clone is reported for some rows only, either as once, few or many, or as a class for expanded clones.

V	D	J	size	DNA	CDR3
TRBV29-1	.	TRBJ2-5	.	TGCAGCGTTGTCCTGGGGGGGGCTGGAGAGACCCAGTACTTC	CSVVLGGAGETQYF
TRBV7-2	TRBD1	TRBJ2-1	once	TGTGCCAGCAGCTCAACACCGGGACAGGGGCGGATAGAGCAGTTCTTC	CASSSTPGQGRIEQFF
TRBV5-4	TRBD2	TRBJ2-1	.	TGTGCCAGCAGCTTGGGGCTTGGGGCGAGCGGGGGGAGGAACAATGAGCAGTTCTTC	CASSLGLGASGGRNNEQFF
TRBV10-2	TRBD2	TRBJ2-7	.	TGCGCCAGCAAATCCACTAGCGGGGGGTTCTACGAGCAGTACTTC	CASKSTSGGFYEQYF
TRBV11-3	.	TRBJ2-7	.	TGTGCCAGCAGTCGAGCACACGGGGAGCAGTACTTC	CASSRAHGEQYF
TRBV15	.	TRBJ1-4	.	TGTGCCACCAGCCCCGATCTGCTGAGTGAGGAAAAACTGTTTTTT	CATSPDLLSEEKLFF
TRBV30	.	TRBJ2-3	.	TGTGCCTGGAGTCCCCCCGGACACCGAAACACAGATACGCAGTATTTT	CAWSPPGHRNTDTQYF
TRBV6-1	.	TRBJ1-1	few	TGTGCCAGCAGTGCCCCAGGGTGGACTGAAGCTTTCTTT	CASSAPGWTEAFF
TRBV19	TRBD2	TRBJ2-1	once	TGTGCCAGTAGTACTAGCGGGACTTCCTACAATGAGCAGTTCTTC	CASSTSGTSYNEQFF
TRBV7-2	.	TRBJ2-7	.	TGTGCCAGCAGTCTTCCGGGATCCGAGCAGTACTTC	CASSLPGSEQYF
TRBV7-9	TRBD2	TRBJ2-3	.	TGTGCCGGGGGGACTAGCACTGATACGCAGTATTTT	CAGGTSTDTQYF
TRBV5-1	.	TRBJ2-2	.	TGCGCCAGCAGCGGAGCTACGGCGGGGGCCACCGGGGAGCTGTTTTTT	CASSGATAGATGELFF
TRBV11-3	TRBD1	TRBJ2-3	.	TGTGCCAGCAGCGAGGGGGCGCCGGCGGCAGATACGCAGTATTTT	CASSEGAPAADTQYF
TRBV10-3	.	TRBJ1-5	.	TGTGCCATCAGGTCGAGTCTGAATCAGCCCCAGCATTTT	CAIRSSLNQPQHF
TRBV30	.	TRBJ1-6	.	TGTGCCTGGACCACAGGATTGAATTCACCCCTCCACTTT	CAWTTGLNSPLHF
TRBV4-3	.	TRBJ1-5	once	TGCGCCAGCAGCCAAGATATGGGTGCGGCGGTCAATAGCAATCAGCCCCAGCATTTT	CASSQDMGAAVNSNQPQHF
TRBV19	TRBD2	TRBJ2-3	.	TGTGCCAGTAGTCCTGGCGGGGGGGTAGATACGCAGTATTTT	CASSPGGGVDTQYF